Listed here are 10 T cell receptor beta chains from one sample, sequenced in a study of PD-1 blockade in classical Hodgkin lymphoma. Relapse after autologous stem cell transplantation occurred in every patient, and brentuximab vedotin exposure varied. Method: immunoSEQ multiplex PCR; TCRdb's copy keeps in-frame clones and lacks some. The repertoire holds about 97,000 clones, with around 80% as singletons. The sample in question was peripheral blood mononuclear cells (PBMCs), obtained at baseline. The receptors come from a human donor with classical Hodgkin lymphoma.

This clone was observed a handful of times. This rearrangement joins TRBV4-1 to TRBJ1-2; D might be TRBD1 (6 bases). The germline V and J ends were trimmed by 4 bases and 8 bases, with 14 bases remaining between them. This CDR3 is 13 amino acids long. CDR1 is MGHRA, CDR2 YSYEKL, per germline. CDR3 residues: CASSPSRGRGYTF. In nucleotides, the CDR3 is TGCGCCAGCAGCCCAAGCAGGGGCCGGGGCTACACCTTC.

This rearrangement joins TRBV6-1 to TRBJ2-7, with 10 positions matching TRBD2. V was pared by 2 bases and J by 0 bases, with 10 bases of the junction left unmatched. Germline V gene lookup returns CDR1 MNHNS and CDR2 SASEGT. This CDR3 comprises 18 residues. In DNA, the CDR3 is TGTGCCAGCAGTGAAAGGGCTAGCGGGAGCACCGGCTCCTACGAGCAGTACTTC. Amino acid sequence: CASSERASGSTGSYEQYF.

This chain connects TRBV7-9 to TRBJ1-4; TRBD1 matches 7 bases. The CDR3 has 13 residues. The ends lost 5 bases at V and 8 bases at J; junction bases unmatched: 5. CDR1 is SEHNR, CDR2 FQNEAQ, per germline (reference sequence). CDR3 bases: TGTGCCAGCAGCCCAGGGGGAGGCGAAAAACTGTTTTTT. This sequence encodes CASSPGGGEKLFF.

The rearrangement joins TRBV20-1 to TRBJ2-5, with D possibly matching TRBD1 (6 bases). CDR3 length equals 11 residues. V shed 6 bases and J shed 5 bases, with 10 bases lying between them. In germline, CDR1 is DFQATT, CDR2 SNEGSKA (reference sequence). Here the CDR3 reads CSARTAETQYF. DNA of the CDR3: TGCAGTGCAAGGACAGCGGAGACCCAGTACTTC.

J is TRBJ1-1 and V is TRBV18; TRBD1 matches at 7 bases. Per germline, CDR1 KGHSH and CDR2 LQKENI. The V and J ends lost 3 bases and 0 bases, in that order; junction bases with no gene match: 4. The CDR3 extends over 15 amino acids. This CDR3 reads CASSPGQLLNTEAFF. CDR3 nucleotides: TGTGCCAGCTCACCGGGACAGCTCCTGAACACTGAAGCTTTCTTT.

The V gene is TRBV28, the J gene TRBJ2-3, with a possible D match to TRBD2 (6 bases). Looked up from germline, CDR1 is MDHEN and CDR2 is SYDVKM. This CDR3 has 14 residues. V shed 6 bases and J shed 0 bases, with 10 bases lying between them. For the CDR3, the DNA is TGTGCCAGCAGGCTGGGGACTAGCACAGATACGCAGTATTTT. Amino acids: CASRLGTSTDTQYF.

The chain combines TRBV5-1 with TRBJ2-3; 9 bases agree with TRBD1. Unmatched junction bases numbered 2, after V lost 3 bases and J lost 3 bases. The CDR3 has 14 residues. Looked up from germline, CDR1 is SGHRS and CDR2 is YFSETQ. This CDR3 reads CASSSGQGTDTQYF. In DNA, the CDR3 is TGCGCCAGCAGCTCCGGACAGGGGACAGATACGCAGTATTTT.

J is TRBJ1-2 and V is TRBV7-2, with 7 bases lining up with TRBD1. V was pared by 5 bases and J by 0 bases, with 3 bases of the junction left unmatched. The CDR3 is 14 residues long. The germline CDR1 and CDR2 sequences are SGHTA and FQGNSA. The CDR3 region is CASSLTGANYGYTF. The CDR3 nucleotides are TGTGCCAGCAGCCTCACAGGGGCTAACTATGGCTACACCTTC. The variable domain in full, with the rest retrieved from reference TRBV7-2 and TRBJ1-2, is GAGVSQSPSNKVTEKGKDVELRCDPISGHTALYWYRQSLGQGLEFLIYFQGNSAPDKSGLPSDRFSAERTGGSVSTLTIQRTQQEDSAVYLCASSLTGANYGYTFGSGTRLTVV.

This clone turned up a few times. The gene calls are TRBV5-5 and TRBJ1-1, with a weak D call TRBD1 (6 bases). Per the germline V gene, CDR1 is SGHKS and CDR2 is YYEKEE (reference sequence). The V gene lost 0 bases and the J gene lost 3 bases, with 9 bases spanning the gap. This CDR3 spans 14 amino acids. This CDR3 is CASSLGQGYTEAFF. The CDR3 DNA is TGTGCCAGCAGCTTGGGGCAGGGGTACACTGAAGCTTTCTTT.

V usage is TRBV27 and J usage is TRBJ1-2, with D perhaps TRBD1 (6 bases). The germline V gene has CDR1 MNHEY and CDR2 SMNVEV (reference sequence). V was clipped by 5 bases and J by 1 base, with 11 bases between them. The CDR3 is made up of 14 amino acids. The CDR3 coding sequence is TGTGCCAGCAGTACGACAGGACATAACTATGGCTACACCTTC. It codes for CASSTTGHNYGYTF.